This T cell receptor beta chain originates from a study of blood T cell repertoires in COVID-19. Produced via immunoSEQ multiplex PCR; TCRdb's table is partial and in-frame only. The profile shows about 240,000 clones, about 80% of them singletons. This clone showed up just once. Trimming removed 9 bases from V and 4 bases from J; junction bases left unmatched: 8. In germline, CDR1 is SNHLY, CDR2 FYNNEI. CDR3 length equals 15 residues. Source material: peripheral blood. V gene TRBV2 combines with J gene TRBJ1-4; the match to TRBD1 covers 10 bases. This TCR came from a woman of 80 years or more with acute or convalescent COVID-19. CDR3 sequence (DNA): TGTGCCAGTTCCTTGGACAGGGGGTTTAATGAAAAACTGTTTTTT. This codes for CASSLDRGFNEKLFF.